These 30 T cell receptor beta chains were all obtained from the same sample, sequenced in a study of cytomegalovirus exposure and HLA in healthy donors (TCRdb year 2017). The library relied on the immunoSEQ multiplex PCR assay. Imported from immuneACCESS, the table was reduced by TCRdb to in-frame sequences with V and J called. These copies leave out some clones; in studies compared against another copy, an unresolved V gene accounts for under half, and the cause of the remainder is not known. This sample has around 55,000 clones in its table, and around nine tenths of those were observed once. The top ten clones comprise about 2.9% of the sample. Sequencing input: PBMCs. All receptors come from a man aged 18-30 years in good health and CMV-seronegative.

The rearrangement uses TRBV9 and TRBJ2-1; 8 nucleotides align to TRBD2. The CDR3 length is 15 residues. Germline CDR1 SGDLS, CDR2 YYNGEE. The V segment lost 0 bases and the J segment 4 bases; nucleotides outside the gene matches: 3. For the CDR3, the DNA is TGTGCCAGCAGCGTAGCCGGGACTAGTTACAATGAGCAGTTCTTC. Encoded protein: CASSVAGTSYNEQFF.

J is TRBJ2-5 and V is TRBV28; D possibly corresponds to TRBD2 (5 bases). The germline V and J ends were trimmed by 3 bases and 2 bases, with 13 bases remaining between them. CDR3 size: 15 residues. Germline-derived CDR1 and CDR2 are MDHEN and SYDVKM. The CDR3 loop is CASSLSSAAQETQYF. CDR3 nucleotide sequence: TGTGCCAGCAGTTTGAGCTCAGCGGCTCAAGAGACCCAGTACTTC. The full variable domain, its missing parts supplied by reference TRBV28 and TRBJ2-5, is DVKVTQSSRYLVKRTGEKVFLECVQDMDHENMFWYRQDPGLGLRLIYFSYDVKMKEKGDIPEGYSVSREKKERFSLILESASTNQTSMYLCASSLSSAAQETQYFGPGTRLLVL.

The CDR3 bases are TGTGCCATAACCGAGACAGGGCCCAATCAGCCCCAGCATTTT. The encoded protein is CAITETGPNQPQHF. The rearrangement joins TRBV28 to TRBJ1-5; 7 positions agree with TRBD1. V gave up 10 bases and J gave up 3 bases; unmatched junction bases: 9. This CDR3 is built from 14 residues. Germline V gene sequence: CDR1 MDHEN, CDR2 SYDVKM.

J is TRBJ1-4 and V is TRBV5-6, with 7 bases matching TRBD1. Trimming at V came to 4 bases and at J to 3 bases, leaving 3 bases not matched to a gene. The CDR3 consists of 14 residues. Germline CDR1 SGHDT, CDR2 YYEEEE. CDR3 loop: CASSRGQPNEKLFF. The CDR3 DNA is TGTGCCAGCAGCCGGGGACAGCCTAATGAAAAACTGTTTTTT.

The V and J genes are TRBV7-2 and TRBJ2-1, with 7 bases that match TRBD2. The CDR3 is 15 amino acids. In germline, CDR1 is SGHTA, CDR2 FQGNSA. The V and J ends lost 7 bases and 8 bases, in that order; junction bases with no gene match: 14. CDR3 region: CASTPPGTNLYEQFF. For the CDR3, the DNA is TGTGCCAGCACCCCGCCCGGGACTAATCTCTATGAGCAGTTCTTC.

The chain's CDR3 is CASSPAQAENYGYTF. For the CDR3, the DNA is TGTGCCAGCTCACCTGCACAGGCCGAGAACTATGGCTACACCTTC. The chain combines TRBV18 with TRBJ1-2; the D gene is possibly TRBD1 (5 bases). CDR3 length: 15 amino acids. Germline assignment: CDR1 KGHSH and CDR2 LQKENI. Trimming shortened V by 3 bases and J by 2 bases, and 13 bases separated the two germline ends.

This chain links TRBV30 with TRBJ2-7, with 8 bases identical to TRBD2. The CDR3 is 12 amino acids. Looked up from germline, CDR1 is GTSNPN and CDR2 is SVGIG (reference sequence). Losses at the gene ends were 4 bases for V and 6 bases for J; bases not matched to a gene: 5. The DNA of the CDR3 is TGTGCCTGGACTAGCGGGCTTGGCGAGCAGTACTTC. It specifies CAWTSGLGEQYF.

CDR3 in amino acids: CASSLSLNEQFF. The CDR3 DNA sequence: TGTGCCAGCAGCTTGTCTTTGAATGAGCAGTTCTTC. The chain uses TRBV7-2 and TRBJ2-1; no clear D. Per the germline V gene, CDR1 is SGHTA and CDR2 is FQGNSA. This CDR3 has 12 residues. V lost 3 bases, J lost 7 bases, and 7 bases lay in between.

This clone showed up just once. The chain employs TRBV28 and TRBJ2-7; TRBD1 aligns across 10 bases. Germline V lookup: CDR1 MDHEN, CDR2 SYDVKM. This CDR3 has 15 amino acids. Trimming removed 5 bases from V and 3 bases from J; junction bases left unmatched: 7. CDR3 loop: CASSTPGTGVYEQYF. The DNA for the CDR3 is TGTGCCAGCAGTACCCCCGGGACAGGGGTCTACGAGCAGTACTTC.

Of note for this clone: This CDR3 is also generated by other DNA sequences in the sample. The chain has TRBV28 and TRBJ2-7, with a possible D match to TRBD1 (6 bases). Germline V gene lookup returns CDR1 MDHEN and CDR2 SYDVKM. Deletions cut 0 bases from V and 0 bases from J, with 6 bases between. The CDR3 has 14 amino acids. This CDR3 is CASSLWGASYEQYF. DNA for the CDR3: TGTGCCAGCAGTTTATGGGGGGCCTCCTACGAGCAGTACTTC.

Remarks on this clone: The identical CDR3 is also encoded by other nucleotide sequences in the sample. This sequence joins TRBV11-2 and TRBJ2-1; 11 bases are a match to TRBD2. This CDR3 contains 16 residues. The J segment lost 4 bases and the V segment lost 1 base, leaving 3 bases of the junction unmatched. Germline V gene lookup returns CDR1 SGHAT and CDR2 FQNNGV. Here the CDR3 reads CASSLVAGGPYNEQFF. Here the CDR3 DNA reads TGTGCCAGCAGCTTAGTAGCGGGAGGGCCTTACAATGAGCAGTTCTTC.

Remarks on this clone: Additional DNA sequences in this sample encode the identical CDR3. The V gene is TRBV5-1, the J gene TRBJ2-7; D is ambiguous. Per germline, CDR1 SGHRS and CDR2 YFSETQ. The germline V and J ends were trimmed by 0 bases and 2 bases, with 9 bases remaining between them. The CDR3 covers 14 residues. In nucleotides, the CDR3 is TGCGCCAGCAGCTTGGTAGTATCGCCCTACGAGCAGTACTTC. Residues: CASSLVVSPYEQYF.

The rearrangement uses TRBV11-2 and TRBJ1-3, with a possible D match to TRBD1 (5 bases). The ends were cut back, 2 bases at V and 4 bases at J, with 12 bases in the middle. Germline V gene data show CDR1 as SGHAT and CDR2 as FQNNGV. The CDR3 has 15 amino acids. The CDR3 DNA reads TGTGCCAGCAGCTTACTAGGGGATGTAGGAAACACCATATATTTT. This sequence encodes CASSLLGDVGNTIYF. Using reference TRBV11-2 and TRBJ1-3 for the parts outside the CDR3, the full variable domain is EAGVAQSPRYKIIEKRQSVAFWCNPISGHATLYWYQQILGQGPKLLIQFQNNGVVDDSQLPKDRFSAERLKGVDSTLKIQPAKLEDSAVYLCASSLLGDVGNTIYFGEGSWLTVV.

The chain joins TRBV2 to TRBJ2-1; D may be TRBD2 (6 bases). V dropped 5 bases and J dropped 0 bases, with 11 bases sitting between them. The length of the CDR3 is 15 residues. Germline loops: CDR1 SNHLY, CDR2 FYNNEI. CDR3 region: CASSTGGSSYNEQFF. CDR3 DNA: TGTGCCAGCAGTACTGGGGGGAGCTCCTACAATGAGCAGTTCTTC. Combining the CDR3 with reference TRBV2 and TRBJ2-1 gives the whole variable domain EPEVTQTPSHQVTQMGQEVILRCVPISNHLYFYWYRQILGQKVEFLVSFYNNEISEKSEIFDDQFSVERPDGSNFTLKIRSTKLEDSAMYFCASSTGGSSYNEQFFGPGTRLTVL.

The CDR3 coding sequence is TGTGCCAGCAGCTTTGGCACCCGGGGGAGCTATGGCTACACCTTC. Amino acids: CASSFGTRGSYGYTF. V and J are TRBV5-4 and TRBJ1-2, with a tentative D call TRBD1 (5 bases). This CDR3 spans 15 amino acids. V was shortened by 2 bases and J by 4 bases, with 15 bases between the two germline ends. Germline assignment: CDR1 SGHNT and CDR2 YYREEE (reference sequence).

CDR3 sequence reads: CASSPMNTEAFF. The CDR3 bases are TGTGCCAGCAGCCCTATGAACACTGAAGCTTTCTTT. V and J are TRBV5-5 and TRBJ1-1; no definite D call. Germline V gene lookup returns CDR1 SGHKS and CDR2 YYEKEE (reference sequence). CDR3 length: 12 residues. Trimming cost V 4 bases and J 0 bases, with 4 bases left between them.

The J gene is TRBJ2-1, the V gene TRBV14; 8 nucleotides match TRBD1. Looked up from germline, CDR1 is SGHDN and CDR2 is FVKESK. The CDR3 contains 16 residues. V shed 2 bases and J 4 bases; nucleotides not matched to a gene: 7. CDR3 loop: CASSQLGTGPYNEQFF. The CDR3 bases are TGTGCCAGCAGCCAACTTGGGACAGGTCCTTACAATGAGCAGTTCTTC.

J is TRBJ2-2 and V is TRBV27, with 7 nucleotides matching TRBD1. CDR1 and CDR2 (germline): MNHEY, SMNVEV (reference sequence). V shed 5 bases and J 1 base; nucleotides not matched to a gene: 10. CDR3 length equals 17 residues. CDR3 amino acids: CASSPLRGTVNTGELFF. The CDR3 coding sequence is TGTGCCAGCAGTCCACTAAGGGGGACAGTGAACACCGGGGAGCTGTTTTTT.

The CDR3 nucleotides read TGTGCCAGCAGCCCCGACGTGGGGGGGGGAGAGACCCAGTACTTC. Its translation: CASSPDVGGGETQYF. The genes are TRBV9 and TRBJ2-5; 7 positions match TRBD2. The germline V gene has CDR1 SGDLS and CDR2 YYNGEE. This CDR3 spans 15 amino acids. The junction had 10 bases not matched to a gene; V was cut back by 4 bases and J by 4 bases.

This chain links TRBV10-1 with TRBJ2-7; TRBD1 matches at 8 bases. Losses at the gene ends were 1 base for V and 5 bases for J; bases not matched to a gene: 1. The CDR3 extends over 13 amino acids. Looked up from germline, CDR1 is WNHNN and CDR2 is SYGVQD (reference sequence). The CDR3 coding sequence is TGCGCCAGCAGTGAGTACAGGGGGGACGAGCAGTACTTC. Its translation: CASSEYRGDEQYF.

This chain uses TRBV6-1 with TRBJ2-1, with 7 bases fitting TRBD2. Per germline, CDR1 MNHNS and CDR2 SASEGT. The CDR3 has 13 residues. V was clipped by 6 bases and J by 4 bases; unmatched bases: 3. CDR3 bases: TGTGCCAGCAGGGGGGGAGGGTACAATGAGCAGTTCTTC. It translates to CASRGGGYNEQFF.

The chain links TRBV27 to TRBJ1-2, with D tentatively TRBD1 (6 bases). Germline V gene sequence: CDR1 MNHEY, CDR2 SMNVEV (reference sequence). V was trimmed by 5 bases and J by 5 bases, leaving 9 bases between them. CDR3 length: 12 amino acids. CDR3 DNA sequence: TGTGCCAGCAGTCCACAGGGTTATGGCTACACCTTC. Translation gives CASSPQGYGYTF.

The J gene is TRBJ1-2, the V gene TRBV28; D is unresolved. Germline CDR1 and CDR2: MDHEN and SYDVKM. V dropped 7 bases and J dropped 3 bases, with 6 bases sitting between them. The CDR3 is 11 amino acids. DNA of the CDR3: TGTGCCAGCAAACAAGACTATGGCTACACCTTC. Its translation is CASKQDYGYTF.

Only one count was recorded for this clone. This chain joins TRBV19 and TRBJ2-7, with TRBD1 matching 8 bases. J gave up 0 bases and V 5 bases, and 12 bases lay outside the gene matches. CDR3 length: 17 residues. The germline V gene has CDR1 LNHDA and CDR2 SQIVND (reference sequence). The CDR3, as DNA: TGTGCCAGTAGTGCTACACCCCGAGGGACAGGCTCCTACGAGCAGTACTTC. Encoded protein: CASSATPRGTGSYEQYF. The whole variable domain, filled in from reference TRBV19 and TRBJ2-7, reads DGGITQSPKYLFRKEGQNVTLSCEQNLNHDAMYWYRQDPGQGLRLIYYSQIVNDFQKGDIAEGYSVSREKKESFPLTVTSAQKNPTAFYLCASSATPRGTGSYEQYFGPGTRLTVT.

This rearrangement joins TRBV7-2 to TRBJ1-2; D call uncertain. This CDR3 contains 14 residues. The V gene lost 3 bases and the J gene lost 6 bases, with 14 bases spanning the gap. Germline V gene data show CDR1 as SGHTA and CDR2 as FQGNSA. The CDR3 is CASSFRSGEDGYTF. The CDR3 region has the DNA TGTGCCAGCAGCTTTCGGTCTGGGGAGGATGGCTACACCTTC.

A few counts support this clone. The chain links TRBV18 to TRBJ2-1; D is unclear. The CDR3 contains 12 residues. V gave up 8 bases and J gave up 12 bases, with 17 bases separating them. Germline-derived CDR1 and CDR2 are KGHSH and LQKENI. The CDR3 DNA reads as TGTGCCAGCGCTGCGGCGGCGGTTGGGCAGTTCTTC. Protein sequence: CASAAAAVGQFF.

The gene calls are TRBV28 and TRBJ2-7, with D maybe TRBD1 (6 bases). The germline gives CDR1 MDHEN, CDR2 SYDVKM. This CDR3 is built from 14 residues. The germline V and J ends were trimmed by 3 bases and 3 bases, with 12 bases remaining between them. The DNA of the CDR3 is TGTGCCAGCAGTTTCCGGTTAGGGGGCTACGAGCAGTACTTC. Translating it yields CASSFRLGGYEQYF.

The V and J genes are TRBV19 and TRBJ2-7; weak D call: TRBD1 (6 bases). The CDR3 length is 15 residues. Between the trimmed V and J ends, which lost 5 bases and 3 bases, there was a span of 17 bases. CDR1 and CDR2 from the germline V gene are LNHDA and SQIVND (reference sequence). The CDR3 bases are TGTGCCAGTAGTCCGACTTCAACAGGGCACTACGAGCAGTACTTC. It translates to CASSPTSTGHYEQYF. The entire variable domain, with the rest obtained from reference TRBV19 and TRBJ2-7, is as follows: DGGITQSPKYLFRKEGQNVTLSCEQNLNHDAMYWYRQDPGQGLRLIYYSQIVNDFQKGDIAEGYSVSREKKESFPLTVTSAQKNPTAFYLCASSPTSTGHYEQYFGPGTRLTVT.

The table lists this clone with a few counts. The chain has TRBV13 and TRBJ2-7, with 7 bases identical to TRBD2. Losses at the gene ends were 6 bases for V and 0 bases for J; bases not matched to a gene: 8. Germline lookup yields CDR1 PRHDT and CDR2 FYEKMQ (reference sequence). There are 15 residues in the CDR3. CDR3 sequence (DNA): TGTGCCAGCAGGAGCCGCGGCGGGAGCTCCTACGAGCAGTACTTC. This gives the protein CASRSRGGSSYEQYF.

The rearrangement uses TRBV19 and TRBJ2-7, with 13 bases fitting TRBD2. There are 15 residues in the CDR3. The J segment lost 2 bases and the V segment lost 7 bases, leaving 5 bases of the junction unmatched. The germline CDR1 and CDR2 sequences are LNHDA and SQIVND (reference sequence). CDR3 coding DNA: TGTGCCAGTACCGCCGGGACTAGCGGGACCTACGAGCAGTACTTC. Its translation is CASTAGTSGTYEQYF.